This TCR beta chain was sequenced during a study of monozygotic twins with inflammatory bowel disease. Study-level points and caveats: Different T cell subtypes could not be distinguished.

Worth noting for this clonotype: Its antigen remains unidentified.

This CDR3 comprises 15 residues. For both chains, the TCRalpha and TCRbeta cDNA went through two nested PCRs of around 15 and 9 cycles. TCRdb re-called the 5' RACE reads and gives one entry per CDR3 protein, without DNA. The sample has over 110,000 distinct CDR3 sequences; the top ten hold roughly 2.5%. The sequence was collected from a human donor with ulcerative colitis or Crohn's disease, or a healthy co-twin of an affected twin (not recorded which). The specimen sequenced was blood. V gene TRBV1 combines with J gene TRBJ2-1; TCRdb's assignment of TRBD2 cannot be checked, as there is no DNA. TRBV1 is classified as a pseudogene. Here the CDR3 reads CTSSRWDGVKGEQFF.